This entry lists 14 T cell receptor beta chains sequenced from one sample in a study of blood T cell repertoires in COVID-19. Clones were sequenced by immunoSEQ multiplex PCR, and TCRdb holds only the in-frame ones, with some missing. The sample yields some 140,000 clones, roughly 78% seen once. The sequenced sample was peripheral blood. The receptor set was obtained from a man older than 75 with acute or convalescent COVID-19.

V usage is TRBV18 and J usage is TRBJ2-7; possibly TRBD1 for D (6 bases). The V gene lost 2 bases and the J gene lost 5 bases, with 7 bases spanning the gap. This CDR3 is 12 amino acids long. CDR1 KGHSH and CDR2 LQKENI come from the germline V gene. In DNA, the CDR3 is TGTGCCAGCTCACCAAACAGGGACGAGCAGTACGTC. Its protein product is CASSPNRDEQYV.

In DNA form, the CDR3 reads TGTGCCAGCAGCTTAACAGGAGCCTACGAGCAGTACTTC. Protein product: CASSLTGAYEQYF. The chain carries TRBV7-3 and TRBJ2-7; unclear D gene. This CDR3 region has 13 residues. The germline CDR1 and CDR2 sequences are SGHTA and FQGTGA. The germline V and J ends were trimmed by 0 bases and 2 bases, with 5 bases remaining between them.

The V call is TRBV7-2, the J call TRBJ2-2; TRBD2 is a possible D gene (5 bases). The CDR3 loop spans 18 amino acids. Germline V gene data show CDR1 as SGHTA and CDR2 as FQGNSA. V lost 1 base and J lost 0, with 15 bases in between. The CDR3 bases are TGTGCCAGCAGCTTAGACAGTTTGGGCGGGTCGAACACCGGGGAGCTGTTTTTT. Translating gives CASSLDSLGGSNTGELFF.

This clone has just a few counts. CDR3 nucleotide sequence: TGTGCCAGCAGCTTAGATGGGGCTCAGCCCCAGCATTTT. This translates into CASSLDGAQPQHF. The V gene is TRBV7-2, the J gene TRBJ1-5; perhaps TRBD1 as D (5 bases). In germline, CDR1 is SGHTA, CDR2 FQGNSA. The CDR3 is 13 amino acids. With 1 base removed from V and 6 bases from J, the gap between germline ends came to 7 bases.

V is TRBV5-1 and J is TRBJ2-6; D may be TRBD1 (5 bases). This CDR3 has 15 residues. CDR1 is SGHRS and CDR2 is YFSETQ in the germline V gene. With 3 bases removed from V and 0 bases from J, the gap between germline ends came to 7 bases. In nucleotides, the CDR3 is TGCGCCAGCAGCTCGACAGCCTCTGGGGCCAACGTCCTGACTTTC. It encodes CASSSTASGANVLTF.

The chain combines TRBV15 with TRBJ1-1; D is perhaps TRBD1 (5 bases). CDR3 length: 14 amino acids. Looked up from germline, CDR1 is LNHNV and CDR2 is YYDKDF (reference sequence). The V gene lost 1 base and the J gene lost 4 bases, with 10 bases spanning the gap. CDR3 in amino acids: CATSRARVGTEAFF. The CDR3 DNA follows: TGTGCCACCAGCAGAGCCAGGGTGGGCACTGAAGCTTTCTTT.

This clone was observed a few times. The genes are TRBV2 and TRBJ2-1, with a tentative D call TRBD1 (5 bases). CDR1 and CDR2 (germline): SNHLY, FYNNEI. V was shortened by 8 bases and J by 5 bases, with 13 bases between the two germline ends. This CDR3 spans 13 amino acids. The CDR3 here is CASRRDLNNEQFF. The CDR3 region has the DNA TGTGCCAGCCGCAGGGATCTTAACAATGAGCAGTTCTTC.

The CDR3, as DNA: TGTGCCAGCAGCCTAGCGGGGGAGATCTACGAGCAGTACTTC. Translating gives CASSLAGEIYEQYF. The chain couples TRBV7-3 to TRBJ2-7; the match to TRBD2 covers 10 bases. The germline V gene has CDR1 SGHTA and CDR2 FQGTGA. This CDR3 region has 14 residues. The J segment lost 3 bases and the V segment lost 5 bases, leaving 4 bases of the junction unmatched.

The genes are TRBV11-3 and TRBJ2-2; D might be TRBD2 (5 bases). Trimming took 5 bases from V and 5 from J, leaving 21 bases between them. Germline CDR1 SGHNT, CDR2 YENEEA. The CDR3 extends over 17 amino acids. Written as DNA, the CDR3 is TGTGCCAGCAGCCCTCGCTCGGGGTCTGGATGGACCGGGGAGCTGTTTTTT. Translation: CASSPRSGSGWTGELFF.

V is TRBV7-9 and J is TRBJ1-4; possibly TRBD1 for D (5 bases). Trimming stripped 1 base from V and 7 bases from J, with 16 bases between. The CDR3 spans 16 residues. CDR1 is SEHNR and CDR2 is FQNEAQ in the germline V gene (reference sequence). The DNA for the CDR3 is TGTGCCAGCAGCTTAGATGCCAGGGATGGGCGTGAAAAACTGTTTTTT. It is translated as CASSLDARDGREKLFF. The variable domain in full, completed from reference TRBV7-9 and TRBJ1-4, reads DTGVSQNPRHKITKRGQNVTFRCDPISEHNRLYWYRQTLGQGPEFLTYFQNEAQLEKSRLLSDRFSAERPKGSFSTLEIQRTEQGDSAMYLCASSLDARDGREKLFFGSGTQLSVL.

CDR3 protein: CASSSPRQGNTEAFF. The CDR3 DNA reads as TGTGCCAGCAGCTCGCCCCGACAGGGCAACACTGAAGCTTTCTTT. The V gene is TRBV7-2, the J gene TRBJ1-1, with 7 bases lining up with TRBD1. The germline CDR1 and CDR2 sequences are SGHTA and FQGNSA. The ends lost 4 bases at V and 2 bases at J; junction bases unmatched: 7. The CDR3 consists of 15 residues.

To note about this clone: Other DNA sequences in this sample translate to the same CDR3. The DNA of the CDR3 is TGTGCCACCAGCAGGGACAGGGGAGCTGGAAACACCATATATTTT. As protein: CATSRDRGAGNTIYF. The chain employs TRBV15 and TRBJ1-3; TRBD1 aligns across 9 bases. After removal of 3 bases from V and 2 bases from J, the junction contained 2 bases not matched to a gene. CDR1 is LNHNV, CDR2 YYDKDF, per germline (reference sequence). The CDR3 length is 15 residues.

V is TRBV2 and J is TRBJ2-1, with 7 nucleotides matching TRBD2. CDR1 and CDR2 from the germline V gene are SNHLY and FYNNEI. Losses at the gene ends were 8 bases for V and 8 bases for J; bases not matched to a gene: 6. CDR3 length: 12 amino acids. In DNA, the CDR3 is TGTGCCAGCTGGCGGGGGTCGGATGAGCAGTTCTTC. This translates into CASWRGSDEQFF.

This chain links TRBV10-3 with TRBJ1-6; 7 bases agree with TRBD1. The CDR3 extends over 14 amino acids. V was clipped by 6 bases and J by 9 bases; unmatched bases: 8. Germline CDR1 ENHRY, CDR2 SYGVKD. CDR3 region: CAIRETGNVSPLHF. The CDR3 DNA follows: TGTGCCATCAGAGAGACAGGGAACGTTTCACCCCTCCACTTT.